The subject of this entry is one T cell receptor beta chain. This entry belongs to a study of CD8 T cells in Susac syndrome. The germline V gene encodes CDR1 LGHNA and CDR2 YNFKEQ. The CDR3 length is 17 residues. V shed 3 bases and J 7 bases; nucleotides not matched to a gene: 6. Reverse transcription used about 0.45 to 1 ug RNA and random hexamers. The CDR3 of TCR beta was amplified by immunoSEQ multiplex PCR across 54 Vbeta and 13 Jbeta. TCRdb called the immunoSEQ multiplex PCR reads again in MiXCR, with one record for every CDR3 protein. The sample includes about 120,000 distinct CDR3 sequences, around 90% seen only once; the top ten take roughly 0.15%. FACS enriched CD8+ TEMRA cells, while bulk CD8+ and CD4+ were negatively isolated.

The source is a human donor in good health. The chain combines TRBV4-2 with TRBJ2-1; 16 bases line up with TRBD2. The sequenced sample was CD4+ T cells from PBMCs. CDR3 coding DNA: TGTGCCAGCAGCCAGGGGACTAGCGGGGGGGCCGAAAATGAGCAGTTCTTC. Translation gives CASSQGTSGGAENEQFF.